The rows below give T cell receptor beta chains drawn from one sample of a study of T cell responses to AZD1222 COVID-19 vaccine. TCRdb's table, derived via immunoSEQ multiplex PCR, lists solely in-frame clones and lacks some. The data show hundreds of thousands of clones, 94% seen once. The sample was peripheral blood, taken 28 days after the second AZD1222 dose. The receptors were sampled from an adult who received the AZD1222 COVID-19 vaccine. Both conserved end residues are part of each CDR3. A D gene is named only where the DNA matches it firmly. Size is stated for part of the rows, as once, few or many counts, or as a class when the clone is expanded.

-	TRBV5-4	TRBD2	TRBJ2-5	CASSREGAGETQYF	TGTGCCAGCTCGCGGGAGGGGGCTGGCGAGACCCAGTACTTC
-	TRBV7-2	-	TRBJ1-1	CASSLYGQENTEAFF	TGTGCCAGCAGCTTATATGGGCAGGAGAACACTGAAGCTTTCTTT
-	TRBV6-1	TRBD1	TRBJ1-2	CASSEWDRSGYTF	TGTGCCAGCAGTGAATGGGACAGGAGCGGCTACACCTTC
-	TRBV4-2	-	TRBJ2-3	CASSQVAGAGDTQYF	TGTGCCAGCAGCCAAGTTGCGGGGGCCGGGGATACGCAGTATTTT
-	TRBV5-4	TRBD2	TRBJ2-7	CASSLDAGGSYEQYF	TGTGCCAGCAGCTTGGATGCGGGAGGCTCCTACGAGCAGTACTTC
-	TRBV18	-	TRBJ1-1	CASRAQGVNTEAFF	TGTGCCAGCCGTGCCCAGGGCGTGAACACTGAAGCTTTCTTT
-	TRBV13	-	TRBJ2-7	CASSLGAGYEQYF	TGTGCCAGCAGCTTAGGGGCGGGCTACGAGCAGTACTTC
-	TRBV7-8	-	TRBJ2-3	CASSPRQASTDTQYF	TGTGCCAGCAGCCCTCGACAGGCTAGCACAGATACGCAGTATTTT
-	TRBV4-2	-	TRBJ1-1	CASSQQGHGAEAFF	TGTGCCAGCAGCCAACAGGGGCACGGCGCTGAAGCTTTCTTT
-	TRBV25-1	TRBD1	TRBJ2-7	CASLPWDRESEQYF	TGTGCCAGCCTCCCGTGGGACAGGGAGAGCGAGCAGTACTTC
-	TRBV3-1/TRBV3-2	-	TRBJ1-6	CASSQEKGSPLHF	TGTGCCAGCAGCCAAGAGAAAGGCTCACCCCTCCACTTT
-	TRBV4-1	TRBD2	TRBJ2-7	CASSQGAGDYEQYF	TGCGCCAGCAGCCAAGGGGCGGGAGACTACGAGCAGTACTTC
-	TRBV10-3	-	TRBJ2-6	CAISGVSGANVLTF	TGTGCCATCAGTGGGGTCTCTGGGGCCAACGTCCTGACTTTC
-	TRBV19	-	TRBJ2-1	CASSSRHRVVNEQFF	TGTGCCAGTAGTTCACGACATAGGGTGGTCAATGAGCAGTTCTTC
-	TRBV15	-	TRBJ2-7	CATREAPGGDYEQYF	TGTGCCACCAGAGAGGCCCCAGGAGGGGACTACGAGCAGTACTTC
-	TRBV28	-	TRBJ2-7	CASSLAGGGGSYEQYF	TGTGCCAGCAGTTTAGCCGGGGGCGGAGGCTCCTACGAGCAGTACTTC
-	TRBV2	-	TRBJ2-7	CASSQDLYEQYF	TGTGCCAGCAGTCAGGATCTATACGAGCAGTACTTC
-	TRBV5-1	TRBD2	TRBJ2-1	CASRPVGTSGSGSYNEQFF	TGCGCCAGCAGACCTGTAGGGACTAGCGGGAGTGGGTCCTACAATGAGCAGTTCTTC
-	TRBV28	-	TRBJ1-6	CASSLLLSSPLHF	TGTGCCAGCAGTTTACTTCTCTCTTCACCCCTCCACTTT
-	TRBV14	TRBD2	TRBJ2-1	CASSYSTGGLIF	TGTGCCAGCAGCTACTCTACGGGAGGGCTAATCTTC
-	TRBV5-1	-	TRBJ2-2	CASSSENTGELFF	TGCGCCAGCAGCTCGGAGAACACCGGGGAGCTGTTTTTT
-	TRBV5-1	TRBD1	TRBJ2-7	CASSLTGQFHEQYF	TGCGCCAGCAGTTTGACAGGGCAATTCCACGAGCAGTACTTC
-	TRBV7-6	-	TRBJ2-7	CASSLGASQTYEQYF	TGTGCCAGCAGCTTAGGTGCCAGCCAGACGTACGAGCAGTACTTC
-	TRBV28	-	TRBJ1-1	CASSGRQAEAFF	TGTGCCAGCAGTGGACGCCAGGCTGAAGCTTTCTTT
once	TRBV3-1/TRBV3-2	TRBD2	TRBJ2-1	CASSQVGGGPTDEQFF	TGTGCCAGCAGCCAAGTTGGCGGGGGGCCTACGGATGAGCAGTTCTTC
once	TRBV7-2	TRBD1	TRBJ1-2	CASTNRGPYGYTF	TGTGCCAGCACCAACAGGGGGCCCTATGGCTACACCTTC
once	TRBV28	-	TRBJ2-6	CASSRPGANVLTF	TGTGCCAGCAGCCGCCCCGGGGCCAACGTCCTGACTTTC